The next 5 T cell receptor beta chains were all read from a single sample in a study of blood T cell repertoires in COVID-19. Produced via immunoSEQ multiplex PCR; TCRdb's table is partial and in-frame only. Seen here are around 200,000 clones, 70% to 90% observed once, and the top ten hold approximately 2.8%. Sequences were obtained from PBMCs or T cells enriched from blood (not recorded which). The receptors were sampled from a woman between 45 and 65 years old in a cohort exposed to, infected with or recovered from COVID-19 (not recorded which).

CDR3 bases: TGTGCCAGCAGCTTTGGGGGACTAGCGGGGGATGAGCAGTTCTTC. Protein product: CASSFGGLAGDEQFF. The V and J genes are TRBV5-8 and TRBJ2-1; 14 bases align to TRBD2. The length of the CDR3 is 15 residues. Looked up from germline, CDR1 is SGHTS and CDR2 is YDEGEE. V dropped 2 bases and J dropped 8; count of bases not matched to a gene: 3.

The chain couples TRBV9 to TRBJ2-2; 9 positions match TRBD2. V trimming: 4 bases; J trimming: 4 bases; junction bases outside the gene matches: 8. The germline gives CDR1 SGDLS, CDR2 YYNGEE. The CDR3 extends over 16 amino acids. In nucleotides, the CDR3 is TGTGCCAGCAGCCCCCCATTAGCGGGGGTCACCGGGGAGCTGTTTTTT. Amino acids: CASSPPLAGVTGELFF.

The rearrangement joins TRBV28 to TRBJ2-7, with D possibly being TRBD1 (7 bases). The ends were cut back, 6 bases at V and 6 bases at J, with 24 bases in the middle. The CDR3 runs 16 residues. The V gene's germline CDR1 is MDHEN and CDR2 SYDVKM. CDR3 nucleotide sequence: TGTGCCAGCAGCCGCCTCGGAGGGGGCCAATCGGGCGAGCAGTACTTC. This sequence encodes CASSRLGGGQSGEQYF. The full variable domain, with the rest looked up from reference TRBV28 and TRBJ2-7, is DVKVTQSSRYLVKRTGEKVFLECVQDMDHENMFWYRQDPGLGLRLIYFSYDVKMKEKGDIPEGYSVSREKKERFSLILESASTNQTSMYLCASSRLGGGQSGEQYFGPGTRLTVT.

The chain combines TRBV15 with TRBJ1-1; the match to TRBD1 covers 9 bases. Per germline, CDR1 LNHNV and CDR2 YYDKDF (reference sequence). The CDR3 covers 15 residues. With V trimmed by 5 bases and J by 3 bases, 7 bases remained unmatched. The CDR3 is CATSRRTGVDTEAFF. The CDR3 DNA reads TGTGCCACCAGCCGCAGGACAGGGGTAGACACTGAAGCTTTCTTT. The whole variable domain, filled in from reference TRBV15 and TRBJ1-1, reads DAMVIQNPRYQVTQFGKPVTLSCSQTLNHNVMYWYQQKSSQAPKLLFHYYDKDFNNEADTPDNFQSRRPNTSFCFLDIRSPGLGDTAMYLCATSRRTGVDTEAFFGQGTRLTVV.

The chain recombines TRBV3-1 (or the pseudogene TRBV3-2) with TRBJ1-2; TRBD1 is a possible D gene (6 bases). The germline CDR1 and CDR2 sequences are LGHDT and YNNKEL (reference sequence). The ends were cut back, 6 bases at V and 4 bases at J, with 15 bases in the middle. The CDR3 loop spans 14 amino acids. CDR3 region: CASRDNREVYGYTF. CDR3 coding DNA: TGTGCCAGCAGGGACAACAGGGAAGTCTATGGCTACACCTTC.